A selection of T cell receptor beta chains follows, all from one sample in a study of shared clonotypes between healthy human individuals. The assay was immunoSEQ multiplex PCR, and TCRdb's table has in-frame clones only and misses some. Of hundreds of thousands of clones listed, approximately 95% are singletons. Sequenced material: naive CD4+ T cells sorted from blood. The origin of the receptors is a woman between 25 and 40 years old in good health. Each CDR3 is given with its conserved first and last residue. The D gene is left open where the match is weak. Only some rows state a clone size, as once, few, many or a class for expanded clones.

J gene	V gene	D gene	clone size	CDR3 protein	CDR3 DNA
TRBJ2-2	TRBV7-2	-	-	CASSLVAGVSGELFF	TGTGCCAGCAGCTTAGTGGCAGGGGTTTCCGGGGAGCTGTTTTTT
TRBJ2-3	TRBV28	-	-	CASSSDEVVPTDTQYF	TGTGCCAGCAGTTCGGACGAGGTCGTCCCCACAGATACGCAGTATTTT
TRBJ1-1	TRBV5-5	TRBD1	-	CASKRDRGLNTEAFF	TGTGCCAGCAAGAGGGACAGGGGACTTAACACTGAAGCTTTCTTT
TRBJ1-1	TRBV6-5	-	-	CASSSPGQNTEAFF	TGTGCCAGCAGTTCCCCGGGACAGAACACTGAAGCTTTCTTT
TRBJ2-2	TRBV28	-	-	CASSLALKNTGELFF	TGTGCCAGCAGTTTGGCTCTAAAGAACACCGGGGAGCTGTTTTTT
TRBJ1-2	TRBV28	-	-	CASSWSRLYGYTF	TGTGCCAGCAGTTGGTCACGCCTCTATGGCTACACCTTC
TRBJ1-4	TRBV7-9	TRBD1	-	CASSEHGTGHEKLFF	TGTGCCAGCAGCGAACACGGGACAGGGCATGAAAAACTGTTTTTT
TRBJ2-3	TRBV6-1	-	once	CASSESPAVLTTDTQYF	TGTGCCAGCAGTGAATCCCCCGCTGTACTTACTACAGATACGCAGTATTTT
TRBJ2-5	TRBV5-4	-	-	CASSRGGAGTRETQYF	TGTGCCAGCAGTCGGGGTGGGGCGGGAACTCGGGAGACCCAGTACTTC
TRBJ1-1	TRBV7-8	-	-	CASSLEVNTEAFF	TGTGCCAGCAGCTTAGAGGTGAACACTGAAGCTTTCTTT
TRBJ2-7	TRBV2	TRBD1	-	CASSVVSTGGEQYF	TGTGCCAGCAGCGTCGTCAGTACAGGGGGAGAGCAGTACTTC
TRBJ2-3	TRBV23-1	-	-	CASPPLDNDTDTQYF	TGCGCCAGCCCTCCGCTGGACAACGACACAGATACGCAGTATTTT
TRBJ2-7	TRBV27	TRBD1	-	CASSNGQGAYEQYF	TGTGCCAGCAGTAACGGACAGGGGGCCTACGAGCAGTACTTC
TRBJ2-7	TRBV28	TRBD1	-	CASSKYRGSYEQYF	TGTGCCAGCAGTAAGTACAGGGGGTCCTACGAGCAGTACTTC
TRBJ2-1	TRBV6-1	-	-	CASSEGRRLDEQFF	TGTGCCAGCAGTGAAGGCCGTAGATTGGATGAGCAGTTCTTC
TRBJ2-7	TRBV5-1	TRBD1	-	CASRVVPGQGYEQYF	TGCGCCAGCAGGGTCGTTCCGGGACAGGGCTACGAGCAGTACTTC